This is a list of T cell receptor beta chains from one sample in a study of early T cells in non-severe SARS-CoV-2 infection. TCRdb recomputed calls from the 5' RACE reads with MiXCR, one row per CDR3 protein. Of about 110,000 distinct CDR3 sequences in the sample, 9.5% to 13% were seen once. The source material was whole blood. These TCRs come from an adult who was a healthcare worker with PCR-confirmed SARS-CoV-2 infection or an uninfected control (not recorded which). Both conserved end residues are part of each CDR3. The order of the fields is CDR3 length, J gene, V gene, D gene, clone size, CDR3 DNA, CDR3 protein. D genes are given only for firm matches. Some rows mark clone size as missing; the rest say once, few, many or name a class of expanded clone.

>14|TRBJ1-3|TRBV20-1|.|few
TGCAGTGCTGAGGGCCACTCCTCTGGAAACACCATATATTTT
CSAEGHSSGNTIYF
>14|TRBJ2-7|TRBV11-2|.|.
TGTGCCAGCAGCTCTACTATTGTCCCCTACGAGCAGTACTTC
CASSSTIVPYEQYF
>15|TRBJ1-1|TRBV2|TRBD1|many
TGTGCCAGCAGTGAAAGGGACAGGGGGCGAACTGAAGCTTTCTTT
CASSERDRGRTEAFF
>13|TRBJ1-4|TRBV20-1|.|.
TGCAGTGGAAGGGAGGGACTTAATGAAAAACTGTTTTTT
CSGREGLNEKLFF
>13|TRBJ1-1|TRBV13|.|many
TGTGCCAGCAGCCCTGGGGGAGGCGCTGAAGCTTTCTTT
CASSPGGGAEAFF
>11|TRBJ1-1|TRBV6-5|.|many
TGTGCCAGCAGAAAGAACACTGAAGCTTTCTTT
CASRKNTEAFF
>17|TRBJ2-1|TRBV4-2|.|few
TGTGCCAGCAGCCAAGACTCAAGAGGGGGTGGAAACAATGAGCAGTTCTTC
CASSQDSRGGGNNEQFF
>16|TRBJ1-5|TRBV5-6|.|.
TGTGCCAGCAGCTTGGCCGGGCGATATAGCAATCAGCCCCAGCATTTT
CASSLAGRYSNQPQHF
>16|TRBJ2-1|TRBV5-4|TRBD2|many
TGTGCCAGCAGCCTCCCAACTAGCGGGATTTCCAATGAGCAGTTCTTC
CASSLPTSGISNEQFF
>15|TRBJ2-5|TRBV21-1|.|.
TGTGCCTTGCGGACTAGCGGATCCGCACAAGAGACCCAGTACTTC
CALRTSGSAQETQYF
>14|TRBJ2-7|TRBV5-5|.|few
TGTGCCAGCAGCTTTGGGGACGGATCCTACGAGCAGTACTTC
CASSFGDGSYEQYF
>12|TRBJ1-1|TRBV6-5|.|.
TGTGCCAGCAGTTACGCAGGTGCTGAAGCTTTCTTT
CASSYAGAEAFF
>11|TRBJ1-3|TRBV6-6|.|many
TGTGCCAGCACCTCTGGAAACACCATATATTTT
CASTSGNTIYF
>14|TRBJ1-1|TRBV9|TRBD1|.
TGTGCCAGCAGCGTAGCCGGGACAGGGTCTGAAGCTTTCTTT
CASSVAGTGSEAFF
>14|TRBJ2-2|TRBV19|TRBD2|.
TGTGCCAGTAGTAGTAGCGGGGTCACCGGGGAGCTGTTTTTT
CASSSSGVTGELFF
>14|TRBJ1-2|TRBV20-1|.|few
TGCAGTGCTAGACCGAGGGCAGGACTCCATGGCTACACCTTC
CSARPRAGLHGYTF
>14|TRBJ2-7|TRBV19|TRBD1|.
TGTGCCAGTAGTCTTTCAGGGGGCATGGACGAGCAGTACTTC
CASSLSGGMDEQYF
>16|TRBJ2-1|TRBV7-2|TRBD2|few
TGTGCCAGCAGCTTAGGTAGCGGGAGCTTGGGCAATGAGCAGTTCTTC
CASSLGSGSLGNEQFF
>14|TRBJ1-2|TRBV15|.|many
TGTGCCACCAGCAGAGATGGGGGTAACTATGGCTACACCTTC
CATSRDGGNYGYTF
>15|TRBJ2-1|TRBV7-6|TRBD2|many
TGTGCCAGCAGCTTAGGCGGGGGGAGCGGCAATGAGCAGTTCTTC
CASSLGGGSGNEQFF
>13|TRBJ2-3|TRBV2|.|.
TGTGCCAGCAGTGAAGCGCGACGGGATACGCAGTATTTT
CASSEARRDTQYF
>15|TRBJ1-2|TRBV6-5|.|many
TGTGCCAGCAGCCTATCCTACAGGGAAGGCTATGGCTACACCTTC
CASSLSYREGYGYTF
>12|TRBJ2-7|TRBV29-1|.|many
TGCAGCGTTGGAGGCGGATACTACGAGCAGTACTTC
CSVGGGYYEQYF
>16|TRBJ2-5|TRBV6-5|TRBD1|.
TGTGCCAGCAGGACTGTGGGACAGAGCGCGGTAGAGACCCAGTACTTC
CASRTVGQSAVETQYF
>13|TRBJ2-7|TRBV2|.|few
TGTGCCAGCGGGATGGACGGTTCCTACGAGCAGTACTTC
CASGMDGSYEQYF
>16|TRBJ2-7|TRBV7-6|TRBD1|many
TGTGCCAGCAGCGTTCAGGGGGCCCCATCGTCCAACGAGCAGTACTTC
CASSVQGAPSSNEQYF
>17|TRBJ2-5|TRBV7-9|TRBD2|many
TGTGCCAGCAGCTTTTATAGAGCGGGGGACCTCGTTTTGACCCAGTACTTC
CASSFYRAGDLVLTQYF
>17|TRBJ1-5|TRBV12-3/TRBV12-4|.|few
TGTGCCAGCAGTCCGCCGGGGGGGGCGTTCAGCAATCAGCCCCAGCATTTT
CASSPPGGAFSNQPQHF
>14|TRBJ2-2|TRBV7-7|.|.
TGTGCTAGCAGCCATGGACGGAACACCGGGGAGCTGTTTTTT
CASSHGRNTGELFF
>14|TRBJ1-5|TRBV20-1|.|.
TGCAGTGCTAGAGGTGAAGGGGGCAATCAGCCCCAGCATTTT
CSARGEGGNQPQHF
>17|TRBJ1-1|TRBV12-3/TRBV12-4|.|many
TGTGCCAGCACCCGTTGGAGTACCGGGACAATGAACACTGAAGCTTTCTTT
CASTRWSTGTMNTEAFF
>15|TRBJ1-2|TRBV7-9|.|few
TGTGCCAGCAGCTTAGTCAATGCAGACTACTATGGCTACACCTTC
CASSLVNADYYGYTF
>12|TRBJ2-1|TRBV5-5|.|many
TGTGCCAGCAGCGGGCACATCAATGAGCAGTTCTTC
CASSGHINEQFF
>12|TRBJ2-5|TRBV11-2|.|.
TGTGCCAGCAGCTTACCGGCAGAGACCCAGTACTTC
CASSLPAETQYF
>15|TRBJ2-1|TRBV5-1|TRBD2|.
TGCGCCAGCAGCATACTAGCGGAGGCCTACAATGAGCAGTTCTTC
CASSILAEAYNEQFF
>14|TRBJ2-5|TRBV7-2|.|few
TGTGCCAGCAGCCGAACAGCTCTGGTGGCGGCCCAGTACTTC
CASSRTALVAAQYF
>15|TRBJ2-7|TRBV29-1|.|.
TGCAGCGTTGTGCGAGTCGATACAGCATCCTACGAGCAGTACTTC
CSVVRVDTASYEQYF
>17|TRBJ1-2|TRBV6-1|.|.
TGTGCCAGCAGTATCAGGACAGAGGGGCTTATCCTTTATGGCTACACCTTC
CASSIRTEGLILYGYTF
>15|TRBJ1-5|TRBV19|TRBD1|few
TGTGCCAGTAGTATACAGGGGGATTCCAATCAGCCCCAGCATTTT
CASSIQGDSNQPQHF
>15|TRBJ2-7|TRBV7-9|.|many
TGTGCCAGCAGCTTAGATCCAGGGAGCTCCTACGAGCAGTACTTC
CASSLDPGSSYEQYF
>14|TRBJ1-4|TRBV7-9|.|few
TGTGCCAGCAGCTTTCAGGGTGCTAATGAAAAACTGTTTTTT
CASSFQGANEKLFF